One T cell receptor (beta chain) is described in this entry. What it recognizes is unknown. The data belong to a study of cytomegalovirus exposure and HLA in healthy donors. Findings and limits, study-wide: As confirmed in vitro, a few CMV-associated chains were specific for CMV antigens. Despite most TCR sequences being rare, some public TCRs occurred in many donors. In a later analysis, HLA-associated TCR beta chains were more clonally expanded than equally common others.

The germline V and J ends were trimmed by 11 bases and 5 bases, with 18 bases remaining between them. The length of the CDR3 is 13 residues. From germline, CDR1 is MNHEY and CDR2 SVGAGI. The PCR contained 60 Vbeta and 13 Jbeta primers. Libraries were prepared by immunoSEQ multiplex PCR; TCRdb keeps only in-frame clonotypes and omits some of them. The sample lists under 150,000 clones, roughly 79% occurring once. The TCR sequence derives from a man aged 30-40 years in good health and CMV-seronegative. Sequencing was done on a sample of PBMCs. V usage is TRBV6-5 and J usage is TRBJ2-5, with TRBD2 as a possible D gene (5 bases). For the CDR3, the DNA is TGTGCCTCAGTTAGGGCTAGAGGGGAGACCCAGTACTTC. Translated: CASVRARGETQYF.